Listed below are T cell receptor beta chains from one sample, sequenced in a study of cytomegalovirus exposure and HLA in healthy donors. Method: immunoSEQ multiplex PCR; TCRdb's copy keeps in-frame clones and lacks some. This table has more than 110,000 clones, around 85% appearing once. The sequenced material came from PBMCs. The receptor source for this set is a man in his late teens or twenties in good health and CMV-seronegative. The CDR3 runs from the conserved cysteine through the conserved F or W. D genes are given only for firm matches. A clone size is listed for some rows: how often the clone was seen (once, few, many), or a class if it is expanded.

J gene,V gene,clone size,D gene,CDR3 protein,CDR3 DNA
TRBJ2-3,TRBV5-1,.,.,CASSLVQPQGDTQYF,TGCGCCAGCAGCTTGGTGCAGCCCCAGGGAGATACGCAGTATTTT
TRBJ2-3,TRBV6-4,.,.,CASSDSSSASLTDTQYF,TGTGCCAGCAGTGACTCGTCTAGCGCCAGTCTCACAGATACGCAGTATTTT
TRBJ1-3,TRBV6-5,.,.,CASSYSRGGNTIYF,TGTGCCAGCAGTTACTCGCGGGGGGGAAACACCATATATTTT
TRBJ1-5,TRBV7-2,.,TRBD1,CASSLVGQGAAGNQPQHF,TGTGCCAGCAGCTTAGTGGGACAGGGGGCAGCGGGCAATCAGCCCCAGCATTTT
TRBJ1-1,TRBV7-2,.,.,CASNAGPRRSEAFF,TGTGCCAGCAACGCAGGGCCGCGAAGATCTGAAGCTTTCTTT
TRBJ2-1,TRBV10-3,once,.,CAISGRGNEQFF,TGTGCCATCAGTGGACGGGGCAATGAGCAGTTCTTC
TRBJ1-5,TRBV6-1,few,TRBD1,CASSPNTGAYQPQHF,TGTGCCAGCAGTCCTAATACAGGGGCTTATCAGCCCCAGCATTTT
TRBJ2-3,TRBV5-4,.,.,CASSLREGTDTQYF,TGTGCCAGCAGTTTACGAGAAGGCACAGATACGCAGTATTTT
TRBJ2-7,TRBV7-9,once,TRBD2,CASSLQRTGTKSNEQYF,TGTGCCAGCAGCTTACAGAGGACCGGGACTAAAAGTAACGAGCAGTACTTC
TRBJ2-2,TRBV6-6,many,.,CASSYSLEGELFF,TGTGCCAGCAGTTACTCGTTAGAGGGGGAGCTGTTTTTT
TRBJ1-6,TRBV7-9,.,TRBD1,CASSLGQAVDNSPLHF,TGTGCCAGCAGCCTCGGACAGGCCGTTGATAATTCACCCCTCCACTTT
TRBJ1-4,TRBV18,.,.,CASSPMEGGSEKLFF,TGTGCCAGCTCACCGATGGAGGGAGGGAGTGAAAAACTGTTTTTT
TRBJ1-1,TRBV5-1,.,.,CASSFAAPNTEAFF,TGCGCCAGCAGCTTCGCGGCACCGAACACTGAAGCTTTCTTT
TRBJ1-1,TRBV5-1,.,.,CASSLVEGDTEAFF,TGCGCCAGCAGCTTGGTTGAGGGAGACACTGAAGCTTTCTTT
TRBJ1-2,TRBV30,few,TRBD1,CAWGGELRGRRGYTF,TGTGCCTGGGGAGGCGAACTCAGGGGGCGTAGGGGCTACACCTTC
TRBJ1-1,TRBV7-2,once,.,CASSLGANTEAFF,TGTGCCAGCAGCTTAGGAGCGAACACTGAAGCTTTCTTT
TRBJ1-1,TRBV27,.,.,CASSWTANTEAFF,TGTGCCAGCAGCTGGACAGCCAACACTGAAGCTTTCTTT
TRBJ1-2,TRBV5-1,.,.,CASSWGPNYGYTF,TGCGCCAGCAGCTGGGGCCCAAACTATGGCTACACCTTC
TRBJ2-7,TRBV4-2,.,.,CASSQEAPFEQYF,TGTGCCAGCAGCCAAGAAGCCCCCTTCGAGCAGTACTTC
TRBJ2-1,TRBV2,once,TRBD1,CASSVSLTGGSSYNEQFF,TGTGCCAGCAGCGTTAGCCTCACAGGGGGTAGCTCCTACAATGAGCAGTTCTTC
TRBJ1-1,TRBV18,.,.,CASSAGRPTEAFF,TGTGCCAGCTCAGCGGGACGGCCCACTGAAGCTTTCTTT
TRBJ2-2,TRBV28,once,.,CASSFLPGAGELFF,TGTGCCAGCAGTTTTTTACCCGGGGCCGGGGAGCTGTTTTTT
TRBJ2-7,TRBV28,.,TRBD2,CASSPPGLVGSYEQYF,TGTGCCAGCAGTCCCCCGGGACTAGTGGGTTCCTACGAGCAGTACTTC
TRBJ2-1,TRBV5-1,.,.,CASRARSESSYNEQFF,TGCGCCAGCAGAGCCCGTAGCGAAAGCTCCTACAATGAGCAGTTCTTC
TRBJ1-2,TRBV28,once,TRBD1,CASSLSRAGGGYTF,TGTGCCAGCAGTTTGAGTAGGGCAGGGGGAGGCTACACCTTC
TRBJ2-1,TRBV29-1,.,TRBD2,CSVETSGVYNEQFF,TGCAGCGTCGAGACTAGCGGGGTTTACAATGAGCAGTTCTTC
TRBJ1-1,TRBV25-1,.,.,CASSPGQFPFPNTEAFF,TGTGCCAGCAGTCCAGGACAGTTTCCCTTTCCGAACACTGAAGCTTTCTTT
TRBJ1-5,TRBV18,.,.,CASSETGNQPQHF,TGTGCCAGCTCCGAGACGGGTAATCAGCCCCAGCATTTT